This T cell receptor (beta chain) stems from a study of CD8+CD57+ T cells in acquired aplastic anemia. Study information: Mean DNA quantity obtained from sorted CD4+ and CD8+ cells was 3 to 3.5 ug.

TCR beta VDJ and CDR3 were profiled, and genomic DNA was the template. A single record per CDR3 protein comes from TCRdb applying MiXCR to the reads. This sample has 150,000 to 200,000 distinct CDR3 sequences; around half occur once, and the top ten carry roughly 3.1%. The CDR3 totals 16 residues. Trimming pared 4 bases from V and 1 base from J, leaving 16 bases between. From germline, CDR1 is LGHDT and CDR2 YNNKEL (reference sequence). Study conclusions and caveats: Patients shared some 30 CD8+ CDR3 sequences with controls.

This clonotype was seen at least ten times. The target antigen is unknown. In patients chosen for sequencing, flow cytometry had shown CD8+CD57+ cell expansion. Patients had not yet gotten any therapy when their blood was taken for sampling. J is TRBJ2-5 and V is TRBV3-1; no clear D. This clonotype was sampled from a human donor with aplastic anemia. The sequencing sample was made of sorted CD4+, CD8+, or CD8+CD57+ T cells (not recorded which) from PBMCs. The CDR3 DNA sequence: TGTGCCAGCAGCCGTCGATATCCAAGGACCCAAGAGACCCAGTACTTC. Its translation: CASSRRYPRTQETQYF.